This T cell receptor (beta chain) came from a study of cytomegalovirus exposure and HLA in healthy donors. Findings and caveats of the study: Further analysis, carried out later, found HLA-associated TCR beta chains more clonally expanded than equally common other chains.

This clone was seen only a few times. Its cognate antigen is unknown. PCR used 60 Vbeta primers and 13 Jbeta primers. Only in-frame clones appear in the TCRdb table, and some are missing; sequencing was by immunoSEQ multiplex PCR. The repertoire consists of about 220,000 clones, with roughly 80% occurring once and the leading ten covering nearly 6%. The sample taken for sequencing was PBMCs. This TCR derives from a man between 35 and 55 years old in good health and CMV-seropositive.

The CDR3 nucleotides are TGCGCCAGCAGCCAGCGACGAGGGCACTTTGATAGTGAGCAGTTCTTC. As protein: CASSQRRGHFDSEQFF. The rearrangement joins TRBV5-1 to TRBJ2-1, with D maybe TRBD2 (5 bases). CDR1 is SGHRS, CDR2 YFSETQ, per germline. The CDR3 totals 16 residues. V was clipped by 4 bases and J by 9 bases, with 23 bases between them.